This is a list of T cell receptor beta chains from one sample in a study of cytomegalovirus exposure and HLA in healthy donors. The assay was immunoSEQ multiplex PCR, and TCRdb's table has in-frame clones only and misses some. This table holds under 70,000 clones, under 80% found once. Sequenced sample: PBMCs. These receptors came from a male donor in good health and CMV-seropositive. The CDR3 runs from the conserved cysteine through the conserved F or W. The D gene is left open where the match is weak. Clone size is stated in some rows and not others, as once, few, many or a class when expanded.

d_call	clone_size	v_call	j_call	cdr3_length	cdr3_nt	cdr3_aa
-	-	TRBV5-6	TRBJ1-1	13	TGTGCCAGCAGCTTGTTCTTGAACACTGAAGCTTTCTTT	CASSLFLNTEAFF
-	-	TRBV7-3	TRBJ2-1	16	TGTGCCAGCAGCTTAACTGGGGGGGCTGGGTACAATGAGCAGTTCTTC	CASSLTGGAGYNEQFF
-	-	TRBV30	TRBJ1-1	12	TGTGCCTGGGGGCTCGGGAACACTGAAGCTTTCTTT	CAWGLGNTEAFF
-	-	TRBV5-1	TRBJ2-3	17	TGCGCCAGCAGCTTGGCCGAGACCGGACAAGCCACAGATACGCAGTATTTT	CASSLAETGQATDTQYF
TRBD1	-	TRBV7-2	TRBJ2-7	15	TGTGCCAGCAGCTTGGGACAGGCCTACTACGTAGAGCAGTACTTC	CASSLGQAYYVEQYF
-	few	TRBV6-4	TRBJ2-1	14	TGTGCCAGCAGTGAACGGGGGGAGGGGGATGAGCAGTTCTTC	CASSERGEGDEQFF
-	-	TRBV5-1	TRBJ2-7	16	TGCGCCAGCAGCTTCAGAGGAGCCCTCCACACCTACGAGCAGTACTTC	CASSFRGALHTYEQYF
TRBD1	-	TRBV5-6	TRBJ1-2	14	TGTGCCAGCAGCTTACTGGGACAGCCCTATGGCTACACCTTC	CASSLLGQPYGYTF
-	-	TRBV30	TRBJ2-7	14	TGTGCCTGGAGCAGAGCAGGGATAGCCTACGAGCAGTACTTC	CAWSRAGIAYEQYF
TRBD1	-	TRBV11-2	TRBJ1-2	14	TGTGCCAGCAGCCCCGACAGGGTGGGTTATGGCTACACCTTC	CASSPDRVGYGYTF
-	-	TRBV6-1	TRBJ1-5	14	TGTGCCAGCGGGAAAGCAGGGAGCAATCAGCCCCAGCATTTT	CASGKAGSNQPQHF
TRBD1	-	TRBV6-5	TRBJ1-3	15	TGTGCCAGCAGTTACTCCGGGACAGGGGAAAACACCATATATTTT	CASSYSGTGENTIYF
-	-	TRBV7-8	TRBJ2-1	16	TGTGCCAGCAGCTTAGCGCTGGTAACAGGGTGGACTGAGCAGTTCTTC	CASSLALVTGWTEQFF